The 21 T cell receptor beta chains listed next were all sequenced from one sample in a study of T cells and copy number aberrations in small-cell lung cancer. Libraries were prepared by immunoSEQ multiplex PCR; TCRdb keeps only in-frame clonotypes and omits some of them. This table holds 2,500 to 3,000 clones, roughly 84% found once. Material for sequencing was normal tissue next to the tumor. The receptors stem from a man in his 70s with small cell lung cancer.

This chain uses TRBV4-1 with TRBJ2-3, with TRBD2 matching 12 bases. Germline CDR1 MGHRA, CDR2 YSYEKL. The CDR3 totals 16 residues. J lost 5 bases, V lost 6 bases, and 9 bases had no gene match. CDR3 in amino acids: CASRPSGGAAQDTQYF. The CDR3 region has the DNA TGCGCCAGCAGGCCTAGCGGGGGGGCCGCACAAGATACGCAGTATTTT.

This chain joins TRBV19 and TRBJ1-5, with D uncertain. CDR3 length equals 12 residues. Germline-derived CDR1 and CDR2 are LNHDA and SQIVND (reference sequence). V was trimmed by 3 bases and J by 7 bases, leaving 7 bases between them. The CDR3 loop is CASSIPGQPQHF. CDR3 DNA: TGTGCCAGTAGTATCCCTGGCCAGCCCCAGCATTTT.

CDR3 region: CATSPDSFPLTDTQYF. The CDR3 DNA reads TGTGCCACCAGCCCGGACAGTTTTCCCCTCACAGATACGCAGTATTTT. The V and J genes are TRBV15 and TRBJ2-3; a possible D gene is TRBD1 (6 bases). V dropped 5 bases and J dropped 2 bases, with 17 bases sitting between them. The length of the CDR3 is 16 residues. Germline lookup yields CDR1 LNHNV and CDR2 YYDKDF (reference sequence). Based on the CDR3 plus reference TRBV15 and TRBJ2-3, the full variable domain is DAMVIQNPRYQVTQFGKPVTLSCSQTLNHNVMYWYQQKSSQAPKLLFHYYDKDFNNEADTPDNFQSRRPNTSFCFLDIRSPGLGDTAMYLCATSPDSFPLTDTQYFGPGTRLTVL.

The chain couples TRBV2 to TRBJ1-1; possibly TRBD1 for D (5 bases). Germline CDR1 SNHLY, CDR2 FYNNEI. V was shortened by 8 bases and J by 3 bases, with 10 bases between the two germline ends. This CDR3 region has 12 residues. CDR3 in DNA: TGTGCCAGCGGGGCCGGGTACACTGAAGCTTTCTTT. It is translated as CASGAGYTEAFF.

The count of this clone is one. The chain is built from TRBV9 and TRBJ2-7; D uncertain. Germline V gives CDR1 SGDLS, CDR2 YYNGEE. The CDR3 totals 13 residues. Between the trimmed V and J ends, which lost 0 bases and 2 bases, there was a span of 6 bases. The CDR3 region is CASSVATAYEQYF. The CDR3 DNA follows: TGTGCCAGCAGCGTAGCTACAGCCTACGAGCAGTACTTC.

V usage is TRBV1 and J usage is TRBJ1-1. TRBV1 is classified as a pseudogene. The CDR3 consists of 14 residues. This CDR3 is CTSSQEGRGTEAFF. CDR3 in DNA: TGCACCAGCAGCCAAGAGGGGAGAGGCACTGAAGCTTTCTTT.

The chain is built from TRBV5-1 and TRBJ2-3; perhaps TRBD1 as D (5 bases). This CDR3 contains 13 residues. The V and J ends lost 5 bases and 5 bases respectively, with 12 bases between them. Per germline, CDR1 SGHRS and CDR2 YFSETQ. The CDR3 spells CASRRQGGDTQYF. CDR3 in DNA: TGCGCCAGCAGAAGGCAGGGCGGAGATACGCAGTATTTT.

The V call is TRBV30, the J call TRBJ2-3; 8 bases line up with TRBD2. The germline CDR1 and CDR2 sequences are GTSNPN and SVGIG (reference sequence). J was trimmed by 2 bases and V by 2 bases; bases with no gene match: 12. This CDR3 spans 17 amino acids. The CDR3 DNA reads TGTGCCTGGAGTCTAGGGGTACGCGGGGGGACCACAGATACGCAGTATTTT. As protein: CAWSLGVRGGTTDTQYF.

This clone was picked up one time. V usage is TRBV7-9 and J usage is TRBJ2-3; D might be TRBD2 (6 bases). The CDR3 runs 15 residues. Trimming took off 3 bases at V and 0 bases at J, with 10 bases between the two ends. The V gene's germline CDR1 is SEHNR and CDR2 FQNEAQ (reference sequence). The CDR3: CASSFRRGSTDTQYF. The CDR3 DNA reads TGTGCCAGCAGCTTTAGGCGGGGAAGCACAGATACGCAGTATTTT.

V is TRBV30 and J is TRBJ1-1, with 9 bases that match TRBD1. With 0 bases clipped from V and 7 bases from J, the junction kept 9 bases outside the gene matches. Germline CDR1 and CDR2: GTSNPN and SVGIG (reference sequence). CDR3 length: 15 amino acids. CDR3 bases: TGTGCCTGGAGTGTAAGGGACAGGGATGTGGTTGAAGCTTTCTTT. Amino acids: CAWSVRDRDVVEAFF.

This clone occurred once. The chain uses TRBV30 and TRBJ1-2; TRBD1 agrees at 7 bases. In germline, CDR1 is GTSNPN, CDR2 SVGIG (reference sequence). With 1 base clipped from V and 0 bases from J, the junction kept 2 bases outside the gene matches. This CDR3 spans 14 amino acids. CDR3 loop: CAWSGTGANYGYTF. CDR3 nucleotides: TGTGCCTGGAGTGGGACAGGTGCTAACTATGGCTACACCTTC.

The chain employs TRBV5-6 and TRBJ2-3; TRBD2 might be the D (6 bases). The germline V gene encodes CDR1 SGHDT and CDR2 YYEEEE. This CDR3 has 16 residues. The V and J ends lost 0 bases and 0 bases respectively, with 11 bases between them. The CDR3 loop reads CASSLGTGLSTDTQYF. CDR3 sequence (DNA): TGTGCCAGCAGCTTGGGGACGGGACTTAGCACAGATACGCAGTATTTT.

V is TRBV5-5 and J is TRBJ2-7, with 9 nucleotides matching TRBD2. The CDR3 spans 13 residues. The V gene's germline CDR1 is SGHKS and CDR2 YYEKEE (reference sequence). V was pared by 3 bases and J by 5 bases, with 3 bases of the junction left unmatched. The DNA for the CDR3 is TGTGCCAGCAGCTGGCTAGCGGGAAACGAGCAGTACTTC. Amino acid sequence: CASSWLAGNEQYF.

V usage is TRBV29-1 and J usage is TRBJ2-5; D not certain. This CDR3 has 12 amino acids. The V end lost 7 bases, the J end lost 8 bases, and 17 bases lay between the germline ends. Germline V CDR1 and CDR2: SQVTM, ANQGSEA. The CDR3 region has the DNA TGCAGCGGTCGGGCTTCCCAGAGCACCCAGTACTTC. Amino acids: CSGRASQSTQYF.

This clone is judged large. This chain joins TRBV5-6 and TRBJ2-7, with D unresolved. This CDR3 comprises 13 residues. V was pared by 7 bases and J by 0 bases, with 11 bases between. Germline V gives CDR1 SGHDT, CDR2 YYEEEE. In nucleotides, the CDR3 is TGTGCCAGCTTGTCGGGCAGCTCCTACGAGCAGTACTTC. It encodes CASLSGSSYEQYF.

V is TRBV7-2 and J is TRBJ2-3; D call uncertain. CDR1 is SGHTA, CDR2 FQGNSA, per germline. CDR3 length equals 13 residues. Trimming removed 1 base from V and 3 bases from J, with 5 bases in between. The CDR3 region is CASSLVWTDTQYF. As DNA, the CDR3 is TGTGCCAGCAGCTTAGTCTGGACAGATACGCAGTATTTT.

This clone has only one observation. This chain connects TRBV7-2 to TRBJ1-5; the D gene is possibly TRBD1 (5 bases). Trimming removed 7 bases at V and 6 bases at J, with 19 bases between. The germline gives CDR1 SGHTA, CDR2 FQGNSA. The CDR3 totals 15 residues. CDR3 protein: CASKLTGGAAQPQHF. The CDR3 region has the DNA TGTGCCAGCAAACTTACGGGGGGAGCGGCTCAGCCCCAGCATTTT. Filled out from reference TRBV7-2 and TRBJ1-5, the complete variable domain reads GAGVSQSPSNKVTEKGKDVELRCDPISGHTALYWYRQSLGQGLEFLIYFQGNSAPDKSGLPSDRFSAERTGGSVSTLTIQRTQQEDSAVYLCASKLTGGAAQPQHFGDGTRLSIL.

The chain links TRBV19 to TRBJ2-7; 10 bases fit TRBD2. The CDR3 sequence is 16 residues long. Trimming removed 5 bases from V and 0 bases from J; junction bases left unmatched: 7. Germline loops: CDR1 LNHDA, CDR2 SQIVND (reference sequence). CDR3 sequence (DNA): TGTGCCAGTAGTCCACGGGGACTAGCGAACTCCTACGAGCAGTACTTC. This codes for CASSPRGLANSYEQYF.

The chain is built from TRBV6-1 and TRBJ2-7; the match to TRBD1 covers 7 bases. This CDR3 comprises 13 residues. J gave up 6 bases and V 8 bases, and 10 bases lay outside the gene matches. The germline V gene has CDR1 MNHNS and CDR2 SASEGT. The CDR3 here is CASRFDRVREQYF. CDR3 DNA: TGTGCCAGCCGGTTCGACAGGGTACGCGAGCAGTACTTC.

The chain is built from TRBV30 and TRBJ1-3, with no clear D. This CDR3 spans 11 amino acids. Germline lookup yields CDR1 GTSNPN and CDR2 SVGIG (reference sequence). Between the trimmed V and J ends, which lost 1 base and 3 bases, there was a span of 1 base. The CDR3 DNA sequence: TGTGCCTGGAGTGGTGGAAACACCATATATTTT. The encoded protein is CAWSGGNTIYF.

The chain has TRBV18 and TRBJ1-4; no firm D call. Germline values: CDR1 KGHSH, CDR2 LQKENI. V was cut by 1 base and J by 9 bases, with 12 bases left in between. This CDR3 comprises 14 residues. CDR3 residues: CASSPQRAAQKLFF. The CDR3 DNA is TGTGCCAGCTCACCACAACGGGCCGCCCAAAAACTGTTTTTT.